The 10 T cell receptor beta chains reported below all come from one sample, sequenced in a study of cytomegalovirus exposure and HLA in healthy donors. PCR involved 60 Vbeta and 13 Jbeta primers. Only in-frame clones appear in the TCRdb table, and some are missing; sequencing was by immunoSEQ multiplex PCR. The data hold approximately 190,000 clones, with about 81% observed a single time. Sequencing input: PBMCs. These receptors came from a woman under 30 in good health and CMV-seropositive.

This clone was seen a single time. J is TRBJ2-7 and V is TRBV7-6; 11 nucleotides agree with TRBD2. The J segment lost 4 bases and the V segment lost 4 bases, leaving 6 bases of the junction unmatched. The germline V gene encodes CDR1 SGHVS and CDR2 FNYEAQ. The CDR3 extends over 15 amino acids. Here the CDR3 DNA reads TGTGCCAGCAGCTCCCTAGCGGGGGGTTCTTACGAGCAGTACTTC. Protein product: CASSSLAGGSYEQYF.

This clone was counted between two and nine times. The chain is built from TRBV7-3 and TRBJ2-1; tentative D call: TRBD2 (10 bases). Germline CDR1 SGHTA, CDR2 FQGTGA. The V and J ends lost 5 bases and 8 bases respectively, with 34 bases between them. CDR3 size: 20 residues. CDR3 sequence (DNA): TGTGCCAGCAGCCCACCGCCGGGACAGGGCCTAGCGGGGGCTGGGGATGAGCAGTTCTTC. It codes for CASSPPPGQGLAGAGDEQFF.

The chain has TRBV11-3 and TRBJ1-1; TRBD1 aligns across 7 bases. The trim removed 5 bases at V and 6 bases at J, leaving 15 bases unmatched. The CDR3 contains 16 residues. CDR1 and CDR2 (germline): SGHNT, YENEEA. Here the CDR3 DNA reads TGTGCCAGCAGCACAGGGGAATCGAGCTTGGGGGCTGAAGCTTTCTTT. Protein: CASSTGESSLGAEAFF.

This chain links TRBV5-1 with TRBJ2-1, with 10 bases identical to TRBD1. Trimming cost V 5 bases and J 6 bases; bases outside gene matches: 8. This CDR3 comprises 15 residues. CDR1 SGHRS and CDR2 YFSETQ come from the germline V gene. The CDR3, as DNA: TGCGCCAGCAGGGCTGGGACAGGGGAGGCCAATGAGCAGTTCTTC. This sequence encodes CASRAGTGEANEQFF.

This clone was found once. The chain joins TRBV5-1 to TRBJ1-5; no definite D call. This CDR3 region has 14 residues. Germline V gene lookup returns CDR1 SGHRS and CDR2 YFSETQ. Trimming pared 2 bases from V and 2 bases from J, leaving 8 bases between. CDR3 sequence reads: CASSFSGGNQPQHF. CDR3 nucleotides: TGCGCCAGCAGCTTTAGCGGTGGCAATCAGCCCCAGCATTTT.

V and J are TRBV6-5 and TRBJ2-5; 9 bases are a match to TRBD1. The CDR3 is 13 amino acids. From germline, CDR1 is MNHEY and CDR2 SVGAGI. Trimming took 6 bases from V and 5 from J; bases not matched to a gene: 4. The CDR3 spells CASRGTGMETQYF. The CDR3 nucleotides read TGTGCCAGCAGGGGGACAGGGATGGAGACCCAGTACTTC.

This clone was detected a few times. The chain links TRBV27 to TRBJ2-5, with 7 positions matching TRBD2. CDR3 length: 14 amino acids. The V segment lost 5 bases and the J segment 5 bases; nucleotides outside the gene matches: 8. CDR1 is MNHEY and CDR2 is SMNVEV in the germline V gene (reference sequence). For the CDR3, the DNA is TGTGCCAGCAGTAACAAGACTAGCCGCGAGACCCAGTACTTC. It yields the protein CASSNKTSRETQYF.

This rearrangement joins TRBV7-3 to TRBJ2-1; a possible D gene is TRBD2 (7 bases). The length of the CDR3 is 16 residues. Trimming stripped 5 bases from V and 4 bases from J, with 18 bases between. Germline-derived CDR1 and CDR2 are SGHTA and FQGTGA. CDR3 loop: CASSRGQRGVYNEQFF. The CDR3 DNA reads TGTGCCAGCAGCAGAGGACAGCGGGGCGTGTACAATGAGCAGTTCTTC.

In DNA, the CDR3 is TGTGCCAGCAGCTTAGCGCTAGGGGTCTCTGAAGCTTTCTTT. Translation: CASSLALGVSEAFF. The chain is built from TRBV7-8 and TRBJ1-1; maybe TRBD1 (5 bases). Germline values: CDR1 SGHVS, CDR2 FQNEAQ. The CDR3 totals 14 residues. Trimming shortened V by 0 bases and J by 6 bases, and 11 bases separated the two germline ends.

This sequence joins TRBV19 and TRBJ2-3, with 9 bases lining up with TRBD1. The CDR3 has 16 amino acids. The ends lost 3 bases at V and 5 bases at J; junction bases unmatched: 9. Germline V gene sequence: CDR1 LNHDA, CDR2 SQIVND (reference sequence). The CDR3 sequence is CASSIWTGALGDTQYF. CDR3 bases: TGTGCCAGTAGTATCTGGACAGGGGCCCTGGGAGATACGCAGTATTTT.